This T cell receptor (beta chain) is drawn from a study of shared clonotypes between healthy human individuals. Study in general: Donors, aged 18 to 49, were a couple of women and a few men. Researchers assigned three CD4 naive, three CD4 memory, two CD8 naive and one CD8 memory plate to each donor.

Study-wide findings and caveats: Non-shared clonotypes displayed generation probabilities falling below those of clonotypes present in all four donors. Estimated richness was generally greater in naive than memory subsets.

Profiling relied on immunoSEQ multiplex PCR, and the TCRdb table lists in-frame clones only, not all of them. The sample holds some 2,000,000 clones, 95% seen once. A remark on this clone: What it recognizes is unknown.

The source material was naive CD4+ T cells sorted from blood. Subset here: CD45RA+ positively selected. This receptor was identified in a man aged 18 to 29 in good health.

CDR3 coding DNA: TGCGCCAGCAGCTTGGGCAGGGGAACTAACTATGGCTACACCTTC. It specifies CASSLGRGTNYGYTF. The J gene is TRBJ1-2, the V gene TRBV5-1; D may be TRBD1 (6 bases). CDR1 is SGHRS, CDR2 YFSETQ, per germline. The CDR3 runs 15 residues. V dropped 0 bases and J dropped 0 bases, with 9 bases sitting between them.